This T cell receptor (beta chain) was identified during a study of T-cell memory formation after mild COVID-19. Study context: Clusters of TCRs were largely donor specific. Overall study results and limits: Pre-infection memory contained some responding clones, which suggested that cross-reactive memory had joined.

TCRdb reprocessed the 5' RACE reads with MiXCR, giving one entry per CDR3 protein. The sample has approximately 250,000 distinct CDR3 sequences, approximately 15% seen once. Germline CDR1 SGHTA, CDR2 FQGNSA. The CDR3 has 14 residues. The trim removed 4 bases at V and 6 bases at J, leaving 3 bases unmatched. Concerning this clonotype: Its antigen is not known.

The TCR originated in a man between 18 and 29 years old who had mild COVID-19 (a few samples of this study predate the infection). Cell type and time point are not known. The rearrangement joins TRBV7-2 to TRBJ2-2, with 9 bases fitting TRBD2. Input material: PBMCs or a T cell subset sorted from them (not recorded which). For the CDR3, the DNA is TGTGCCAGCAGCTCCGTAGCGGGGGCCGGGGAGCTGTTTTTT. It yields the protein CASSSVAGAGELFF. Filled out from reference TRBV7-2 and TRBJ2-2, the complete variable domain reads GAGVSQSPSNKVTEKGKDVELRCDPISGHTALYWYRQSLGQGLEFLIYFQGNSAPDKSGLPSDRFSAERTGGSVSTLTIQRTQQEDSAVYLCASSSVAGAGELFFGEGSRLTVL.